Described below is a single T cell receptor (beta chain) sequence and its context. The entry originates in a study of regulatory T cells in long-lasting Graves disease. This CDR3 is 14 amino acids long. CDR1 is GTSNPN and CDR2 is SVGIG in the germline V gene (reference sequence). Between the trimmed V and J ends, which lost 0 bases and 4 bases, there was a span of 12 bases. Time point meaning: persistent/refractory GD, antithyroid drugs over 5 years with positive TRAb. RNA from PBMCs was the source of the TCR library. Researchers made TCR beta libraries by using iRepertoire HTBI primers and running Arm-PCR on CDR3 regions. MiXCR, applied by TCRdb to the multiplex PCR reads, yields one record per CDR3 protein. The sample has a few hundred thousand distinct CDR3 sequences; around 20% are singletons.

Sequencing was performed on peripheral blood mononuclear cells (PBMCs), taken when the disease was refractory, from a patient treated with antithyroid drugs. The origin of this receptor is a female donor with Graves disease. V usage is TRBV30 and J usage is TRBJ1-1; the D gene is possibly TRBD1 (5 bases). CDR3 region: CAWSVQGKTTEAFF. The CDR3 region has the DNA TGTGCCTGGAGTGTGCAGGGTAAGACCACTGAAGCTTTCTTT.